This is a list of T cell receptor beta chains from one sample in a study of cytomegalovirus exposure and HLA in healthy donors. Sequencing was performed with immunoSEQ multiplex PCR; in TCRdb, only in-frame clones are kept and a portion is missing. The sample carries about 190,000 clones, approximately 86% recorded once. The sample comprised PBMCs. These receptors came from a young woman in good health and CMV-seronegative. Both conserved end residues are part of each CDR3. A D gene is named only where the DNA matches it firmly. The size of a clone is reported for some rows only, either as once, few or many, or as a class for expanded clones.

TRBD1,TRBJ2-7,15,TRBV11-2,-,CASSFLAGTGGEQYF,TGTGCCAGCAGCTTTTTAGCCGGGACAGGGGGCGAGCAGTACTTC
-,TRBJ1-1,13,TRBV18,-,CASSPSGNTEAFF,TGTGCCAGCTCACCATCCGGTAACACTGAAGCTTTCTTT
-,TRBJ1-6,15,TRBV2,-,CASSDWASGNSPLHF,TGTGCCAGCAGTGATTGGGCGTCCGGCAATTCACCCCTCCACTTT
-,TRBJ1-6,15,TRBV5-1,-,CASSYRVQDNSPLHF,TGCGCCAGCAGTTACAGGGTCCAGGATAATTCACCCCTCCACTTT
TRBD1,TRBJ1-5,13,TRBV4-1,-,CASSQDRVQPQHF,TGCGCCAGCAGCCAGGACAGGGTTCAGCCCCAGCATTTT
-,TRBJ2-7,13,TRBV19,-,CASSRGQSYEQYF,TGTGCCAGTAGTAGGGGGCAATCCTACGAGCAGTACTTC
-,TRBJ1-2,12,TRBV2,-,CASSEGGYGYTF,TGTGCCAGCAGTGAGGGGGGCTATGGCTACACCTTC
TRBD1,TRBJ1-1,15,TRBV30,-,CAWMMADRDNTEAFF,TGTGCCTGGATGATGGCGGACAGGGATAACACTGAAGCTTTCTTT
-,TRBJ2-3,15,TRBV27,-,CASRRGLFPTDTQYF,TGTGCCAGCAGAAGGGGACTCTTCCCCACAGATACGCAGTATTTT
TRBD2,TRBJ2-3,15,TRBV5-1,-,CASSPGLAGADTQYF,TGCGCCAGCAGCCCCGGACTAGCGGGAGCAGATACGCAGTATTTT
TRBD2,TRBJ2-7,15,TRBV6-1,-,CASIYSGGSAYEQYF,TGTGCCAGCATCTATAGCGGGGGGTCCGCCTACGAGCAGTACTTC
-,TRBJ2-5,11,TRBV9,-,CASSAQETQYF,TGTGCCAGCAGCGCTCAAGAGACCCAGTACTTC
TRBD2,TRBJ2-2,18,TRBV5-4,-,CASSLARLAGGWTGELFF,TGTGCCAGCAGCTTGGCCAGGCTAGCGGGGGGCTGGACCGGGGAGCTGTTTTTT
TRBD1,TRBJ2-3,15,TRBV6-6,-,CASSYDRGSTDTQYF,TGTGCCAGCAGTTACGACAGGGGTAGCACAGATACGCAGTATTTT
-,TRBJ2-1,16,TRBV5-1,once,CASSLAARGSYNEQFF,TGCGCCAGCAGCTTGGCCGCGCGGGGCTCCTACAATGAGCAGTTCTTC
TRBD2,TRBJ2-2,16,TRBV11-2,-,CASSHTSGGGKGELFF,TGTGCCAGCAGCCACACTAGCGGGGGGGGAAAAGGGGAGCTGTTTTTT
-,TRBJ1-2,13,TRBV19,-,CASSIETLNGYTF,TGTGCCAGTAGTATTGAGACTCTAAATGGCTACACCTTC
TRBD2,TRBJ2-7,15,TRBV4-2,-,CASSQDTAGGDEQYF,TGTGCCAGCAGCCAAGATACAGCGGGAGGTGACGAGCAGTACTTC
-,TRBJ2-3,14,TRBV30,-,CAWTPLRRGDTQYF,TGTGCCTGGACCCCTTTACGGAGGGGAGATACGCAGTATTTT
-,TRBJ2-7,15,TRBV10-1,few,CASSPSETDSSEQYF,TGCGCCAGCAGCCCCTCCGAGACAGACTCTTCGGAGCAGTACTTC
-,TRBJ2-3,14,TRBV11-2,-,CASSLGDFTDTQYF,TGTGCCAGCAGCTTAGGGGACTTCACAGATACGCAGTATTTT
-,TRBJ1-5,15,TRBV30,once,CAWSVRAGYNQPQHF,TGTGCCTGGAGTGTACGAGCGGGGTACAATCAGCCCCAGCATTTT
TRBD1,TRBJ1-3,14,TRBV7-9,-,CASSSRQGGYTIYF,TGTGCCAGCAGCTCACGACAGGGCGGATACACCATATATTTT
-,TRBJ1-6,15,TRBV5-5,-,CASSLGPEGSSPLHF,TGTGCCAGCAGCTTGGGACCCGAAGGGAGTTCACCCCTCCACTTT
TRBD1,TRBJ2-7,13,TRBV7-3,-,CASSPGGPNEQYF,TGTGCCAGCAGCCCAGGGGGCCCCAACGAGCAGTACTTC
-,TRBJ2-7,8,TRBV2,-,CASSGEYF,TGTGCCAGCAGCGGGGAGTACTTC
TRBD1,TRBJ1-2,18,TRBV18,-,CASSPPLTGDYGFEGYTF,TGTGCCAGCTCACCACCGTTGACAGGGGACTATGGGTTCGAGGGCTACACCTTC
-,TRBJ2-3,15,TRBV6-5,-,CASSWAGLSTDTQYF,TGTGCCAGCAGTTGGGCGGGGCTTAGCACAGATACGCAGTATTTT
TRBD2,TRBJ2-1,16,TRBV19,-,CASSPWTSSSYNEQFF,TGTGCCAGTAGTCCCTGGACTAGTAGCTCCTACAATGAGCAGTTCTTC
-,TRBJ2-2,16,TRBV5-6,-,CASSLAEGGHTGELFF,TGTGCCAGCAGCTTGGCCGAGGGAGGCCACACCGGGGAGCTGTTTTTT
TRBD2,TRBJ2-3,14,TRBV5-4,-,CASSRAGATDTQYF,TGTGCCAGCAGTCGGGCGGGAGCGACAGATACGCAGTATTTT
TRBD1,TRBJ1-4,18,TRBV2,-,CASQVGAGGRATNEKLFF,TGTGCCTCACAGGTCGGGGCAGGGGGCAGGGCAACTAATGAAAAACTGTTTTTT
TRBD1,TRBJ2-3,15,TRBV2,few,CASRDRQGYTDTQYF,TGTGCCAGCAGAGACAGACAGGGATACACAGATACGCAGTATTTT
-,TRBJ2-7,15,TRBV7-9,-,CASSLEGAKYYEQYF,TGTGCCAGCAGCTTAGAGGGAGCAAAATATTACGAGCAGTACTTC
TRBD2,TRBJ2-7,17,TRBV4-3,-,CASSQGERTGGGFEQYF,TGCGCCAGCAGCCAAGGCGAACGAACGGGAGGCGGCTTCGAGCAGTACTTC
TRBD1,TRBJ1-6,15,TRBV6-4,-,CASRRDSSYNSPLHF,TGTGCCAGCAGAAGGGACAGCTCCTATAATTCACCCCTCCACTTT
TRBD1,TRBJ2-7,14,TRBV11-2,-,CASSSRQGAREQYF,TGTGCCAGCAGCTCTCGACAGGGGGCGCGGGAGCAGTACTTC
TRBD2,TRBJ2-7,16,TRBV6-6,-,CASSLSSGLAGVEQYF,TGTGCCAGCAGCCTTAGTTCGGGACTAGCGGGAGTCGAGCAGTACTTC
-,TRBJ2-7,13,TRBV11-2,-,CASSLTDSYEQYF,TGTGCCAGCAGCCTCACGGACAGCTACGAGCAGTACTTC
TRBD1,TRBJ1-5,15,TRBV5-4,-,CASSAGTGGNQPQHF,TGTGCCAGCAGCGCTGGGACAGGGGGCAATCAGCCCCAGCATTTT
TRBD1,TRBJ1-4,14,TRBV7-6,-,CASSLTGANEKLFF,TGTGCCAGCAGCCTCACAGGGGCTAATGAAAAACTGTTTTTT
TRBD2,TRBJ2-1,16,TRBV11-1,-,CASSSTSGSSYNEQFF,TGTGCCAGCAGCTCGACTAGCGGGAGCTCCTACAATGAGCAGTTCTTC
-,TRBJ2-7,13,TRBV29-1,-,CSVENHSRYEQYF,TGCAGCGTTGAAAATCACTCGAGGTACGAGCAGTACTTC
TRBD2,TRBJ2-1,19,TRBV7-2,-,CASSSSGTSGRTSYNEQFF,TGTGCCAGCAGCTCGTCCGGGACTAGCGGGAGAACTTCCTACAATGAGCAGTTCTTC
-,TRBJ1-1,15,TRBV4-1,-,CASSPWTGVNTEAFF,TGCGCCAGCAGCCCCTGGACGGGGGTGAACACTGAAGCTTTCTTT
TRBD1,TRBJ1-2,14,TRBV30,-,CAWMMGQGRYGYTF,TGTGCCTGGATGATGGGACAGGGCCGCTATGGCTACACCTTC
TRBD1,TRBJ1-6,14,TRBV30,-,CAWSVRTGGSPLHF,TGTGCCTGGAGTGTAAGGACAGGGGGCTCACCCCTCCACTTT
-,TRBJ1-4,15,TRBV9,once,CASSVGQGPEGKLFF,TGTGCCAGCAGCGTAGGCCAGGGCCCTGAAGGAAAACTGTTTTTT
-,TRBJ1-5,13,TRBV30,-,CAWSAGINQPQHF,TGTGCCTGGTCTGCAGGGATTAATCAGCCCCAGCATTTT
-,TRBJ1-2,14,TRBV5-1,-,CASSPGTTNYGYTF,TGCGCCAGCAGCCCAGGAACCACGAACTATGGCTACACCTTC
-,TRBJ1-1,14,TRBV7-6,-,CASSLRQVNTEAFF,TGTGCCAGCAGCTTACGACAAGTGAACACTGAAGCTTTCTTT
-,TRBJ1-2,14,TRBV2,-,CASSEYRSGYGYTF,TGTGCCAGCAGTGAATACAGGTCGGGCTATGGCTACACCTTC
TRBD1,TRBJ2-7,14,TRBV28,-,CASSSGQASYEQYF,TGTGCCAGCAGTTCCGGACAGGCCTCCTACGAGCAGTACTTC
TRBD2,TRBJ2-7,16,TRBV4-2,-,CASSQDRTSGVYEQYF,TGTGCCAGCAGCCAAGATCGGACTAGCGGGGTCTACGAGCAGTACTTC
-,TRBJ1-2,13,TRBV2,-,CAIRARAESGYTF,TGTGCCATCAGGGCGAGGGCGGAAAGCGGCTACACCTTC
-,TRBJ2-7,13,TRBV11-2,-,CASSGRGGYEQYF,TGTGCCAGCAGCGGGAGGGGGGGATACGAGCAGTACTTC
-,TRBJ2-6,15,TRBV5-8,once,CASSLILSGANVLTF,TGTGCCAGCAGCTTGATCCTCTCTGGGGCCAACGTCCTGACTTTC
-,TRBJ1-5,15,TRBV7-9,-,CVSSPGHLRDQPQHF,TGTGTCAGCAGCCCGGGACACCTAAGGGATCAGCCCCAGCATTTT
-,TRBJ2-7,19,TRBV5-8,once,CASSLLVSAVRLASYEQYF,TGTGCCAGCAGCCTCCTGGTGTCGGCGGTACGGCTAGCATCCTACGAGCAGTACTTC
-,TRBJ2-7,11,TRBV20-1,-,CSARDGHEQYF,TGCAGTGCTAGAGATGGGCACGAGCAGTACTTC